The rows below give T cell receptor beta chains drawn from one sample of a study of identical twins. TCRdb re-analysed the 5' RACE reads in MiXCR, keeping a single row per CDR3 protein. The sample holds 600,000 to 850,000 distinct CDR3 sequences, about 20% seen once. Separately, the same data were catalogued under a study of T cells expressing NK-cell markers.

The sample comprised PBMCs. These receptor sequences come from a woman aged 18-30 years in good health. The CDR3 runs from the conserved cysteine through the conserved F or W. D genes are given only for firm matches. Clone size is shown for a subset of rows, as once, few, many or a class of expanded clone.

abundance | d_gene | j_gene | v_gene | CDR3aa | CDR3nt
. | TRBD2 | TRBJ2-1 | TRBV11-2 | CASSLSRLGRGGPRDEQFF | TGTGCCAGCAGCTTATCACGCTTGGGGCGGGGGGGCCCCCGGGATGAGCAGTTCTTC
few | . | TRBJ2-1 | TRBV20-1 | CSAHSGQVYNEQFF | TGCAGTGCTCACTCTGGGCAGGTATACAATGAGCAGTTCTTC
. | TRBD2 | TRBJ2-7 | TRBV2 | CAHTAGDVGSYEQYF | TGTGCCCATACGGCGGGGGACGTAGGTTCCTACGAGCAGTACTTC
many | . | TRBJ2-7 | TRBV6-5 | CASSYAGQTYEQYF | TGTGCCAGCAGTTACGCGGGACAGACCTACGAGCAGTACTTC
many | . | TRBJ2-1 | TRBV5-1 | CASSLSDPGSYNEQFF | TGCGCCAGCAGCCTATCCGACCCCGGCTCCTACAATGAGCAGTTCTTC
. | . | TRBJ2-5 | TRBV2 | CASSEEDVRVRETQYF | TGTGCCAGCAGTGAAGAGGATGTTCGAGTGCGAGAGACCCAGTACTTC
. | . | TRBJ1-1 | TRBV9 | CASSAGGDEAFF | TGTGCCAGCAGCGCGGGGGGGGATGAAGCTTTCTTT
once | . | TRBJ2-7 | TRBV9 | CASSFGRLSYEQYF | TGTGCCAGCAGCTTTGGACGCCTATCCTACGAGCAGTACTTC
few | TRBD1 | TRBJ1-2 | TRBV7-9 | CASSSADRENYGYTF | TGTGCCAGCAGCTCTGCGGACAGGGAGAACTATGGCTACACCTTC
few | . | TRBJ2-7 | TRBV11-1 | CASSSGPASYEQYF | TGTGCCAGCAGCTCCGGACCGGCCTCCTACGAGCAGTACTTC
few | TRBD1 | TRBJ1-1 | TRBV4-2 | CASSQDLQGFLVAEAFF | TGTGCCAGCAGCCAAGATCTACAGGGGTTTCTCGTCGCTGAAGCTTTCTTT
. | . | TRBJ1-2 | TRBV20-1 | CSARVPNYGYTF | TGCAGTGCTAGAGTTCCTAACTATGGCTACACCTTC
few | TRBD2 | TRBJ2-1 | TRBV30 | CAWSVLSGSINEQFF | TGTGCCTGGAGTGTACTTAGCGGGAGTATCAATGAGCAGTTCTTC
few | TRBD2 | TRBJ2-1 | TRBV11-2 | CASSLSSGGAHEQFF | TGTGCCAGCAGCTTATCTAGCGGGGGGGCCCATGAGCAGTTCTTC
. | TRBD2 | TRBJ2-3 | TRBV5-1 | CASSYSLAVTDTQYF | TGCGCCAGCAGTTACAGTCTAGCGGTCACAGATACGCAGTATTTT
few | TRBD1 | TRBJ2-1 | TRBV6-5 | CASSSGTGGEFF | TGTGCCAGCAGTAGTGGGACAGGGGGGGAGTTCTTC
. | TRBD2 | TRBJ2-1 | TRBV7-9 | CASSLGGGREFF | TGTGCCAGCAGCTTAGGTGGCGGGAGGGAATTCTTC
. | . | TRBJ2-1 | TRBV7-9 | CASSLTGDRNEQFF | TGTGCCAGCAGCTTGACGGGGGATAGAAATGAGCAGTTCTTC
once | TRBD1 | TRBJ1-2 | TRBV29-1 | CSVVGDRVVAGYTF | TGCAGCGTTGTAGGGGACAGGGTTGTTGCGGGCTACACCTTC
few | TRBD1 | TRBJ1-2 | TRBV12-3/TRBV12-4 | CASSLAGQGSYGYTF | TGTGCCAGCAGTTTAGCCGGACAGGGGTCCTATGGCTACACCTTC
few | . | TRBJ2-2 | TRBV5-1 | CASSPEGFTGELFF | TGCGCCAGCAGCCCGGAGGGATTTACCGGGGAGCTGTTTTTT
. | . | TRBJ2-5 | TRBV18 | CASPLGPAETQYF | TGTGCCAGCCCACTTGGGCCAGCGGAGACCCAGTACTTC
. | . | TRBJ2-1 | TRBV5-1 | CASSGQSSEQFF | TGCGCCAGCAGCGGACAGTCGAGTGAGCAGTTCTTC
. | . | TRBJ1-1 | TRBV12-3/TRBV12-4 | CASSLDPGFYTEAFF | TGTGCCAGCAGTTTAGACCCCGGGTTCTACACTGAAGCTTTCTTT
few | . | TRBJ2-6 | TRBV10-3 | CAISAAGANVLTF | TGTGCCATCAGTGCCGCTGGGGCCAACGTCCTGACTTTC
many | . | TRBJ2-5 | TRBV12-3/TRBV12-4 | CASSSRTIGETQYF | TGTGCCAGCAGTTCGAGGACAATAGGGGAGACCCAGTACTTC
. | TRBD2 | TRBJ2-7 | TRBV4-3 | CASSQGLLGRESTNYEQYF | TGCGCCAGCAGCCAAGGTCTATTGGGGCGGGAGTCCACCAACTACGAGCAGTACTTC
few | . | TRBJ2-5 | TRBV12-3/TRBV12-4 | CASSPADSLQETQYF | TGTGCCAGCAGTCCCGCCGACTCGCTCCAAGAGACCCAGTACTTC
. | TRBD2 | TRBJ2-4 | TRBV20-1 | CSARQESGVKNIQYF | TGCAGTGCTAGACAAGAGAGCGGGGTGAAAAACATTCAGTACTTC
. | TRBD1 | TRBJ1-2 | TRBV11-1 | CASSFETGADYGYTF | TGTGCCAGCAGCTTCGAGACAGGGGCAGACTATGGCTACACCTTC
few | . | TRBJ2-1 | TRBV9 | CASSVSGTRYNEQFF | TGTGCCAGCAGCGTATCCGGGACGCGATACAATGAGCAGTTCTTC
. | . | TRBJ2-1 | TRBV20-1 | CSASLGTRYNEQFF | TGCAGTGCTAGTCTGGGGACCAGGTACAATGAGCAGTTCTTC
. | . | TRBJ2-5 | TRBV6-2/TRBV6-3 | CASSYTRFVTQETQYF | TGTGCCAGCAGTTACACGCGCTTTGTGACTCAAGAGACCCAGTACTTC
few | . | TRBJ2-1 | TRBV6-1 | CASSSGLPRLEQFF | TGTGCCAGCAGCTCCGGGCTCCCCAGGTTGGAGCAGTTCTTC
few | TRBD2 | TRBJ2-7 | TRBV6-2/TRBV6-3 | CASSYHRGTSGRYEQYF | TGTGCCAGCAGTTATCACCGGGGGACTAGCGGGAGATACGAGCAGTACTTC
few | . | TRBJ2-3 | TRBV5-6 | CASSLGDRRGTDTQYF | TGTGCCAGCAGCTTGGGAGATCGCAGAGGCACAGATACGCAGTATTTT
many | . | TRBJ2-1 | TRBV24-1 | CATSDGFGATDNEQFF | TGTGCCACCAGTGATGGGTTCGGGGCAACCGACAATGAGCAGTTCTTC
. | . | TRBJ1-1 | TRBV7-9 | CASSLARRGMNTEAFF | TGTGCCAGCAGCTTAGCTAGACGGGGAATGAACACTGAAGCTTTCTTT
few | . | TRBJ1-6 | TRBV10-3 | CAISEETISPLHF | TGTGCCATCAGTGAAGAGACAATATCACCCCTCCACTTT
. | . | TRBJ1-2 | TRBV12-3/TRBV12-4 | CASSLVGGYLYGYTF | TGTGCCAGCAGTTTAGTTGGGGGTTACTTGTATGGCTACACCTTC